This TCR beta chain was found in a study of cytomegalovirus exposure and HLA in healthy donors. Study conclusions and caveats: It was reported that TCR beta sequences correctly inferred the HLA-A and HLA-B alleles for most subjects.

The V segment lost 5 bases and the J segment 3 bases; nucleotides outside the gene matches: 5. The CDR3 contains 15 residues. Germline V CDR1 and CDR2: MDHEN, SYDVKM. With regard to this clone: Its target is not known.

60 Vbeta and 13 Jbeta primers were used in PCR. The assay was immunoSEQ multiplex PCR, and TCRdb's table has in-frame clones only and misses some. The table has over 100,000 clones, 70% to 75% seen once. This TCR was sampled from a woman in her forties in good health and CMV-seropositive. The material sequenced was PBMCs. The chain is built from TRBV28 and TRBJ2-7; 12 bases are a match to TRBD2. CDR3 amino acids: CASSLAGGPGYEQYF. The CDR3 DNA sequence: TGTGCCAGCAGTCTAGCGGGAGGGCCGGGCTACGAGCAGTACTTC.